This TCR beta chain derives from a study of patients and donors after allogeneic stem cell transplantation. TCRdb redid the calling of the RT-PCR reads with MiXCR, one entry per CDR3 protein. The sample has approximately 200,000 distinct CDR3 sequences; over 12% are singletons. CDR1 and CDR2 from the germline V gene are SGHTA and FQGNSA. The CDR3 consists of 14 residues. Trimming cost V 5 bases and J 1 base, with 11 bases left between them. This clonotype was observed a handful of times. The chain joins TRBV7-2 to TRBJ1-1; D not resolved. Sequenced material: blood, either unsorted or a sorted T cell fraction (not recorded which). The receptor comes from a human donor who was either an allogeneic HSCT recipient or a stem cell or donor lymphocyte infusion donor (not recorded which). It is not recorded whose cells these are; they may come from a transplant donor. This CDR3 is CASSVSDGNTEAFF. CDR3 nucleotide sequence: TGTGCCAGCAGCGTATCGGACGGGAACACTGAAGCTTTCTTT.